These 10 T cell receptor beta chains originate from one sample sequenced in a study of siplizumab effects on memory and regulatory T cells. TCRdb's copy holds only in-frame clones and misses some; the assay was immunoSEQ multiplex PCR. The table includes 100,000 or so clones, 85% to 95% detected once. Input material: CD4+ T cells sorted from blood. These receptors all stem from a human donor in good health.

The chain couples TRBV4-1 to TRBJ1-2; 7 bases are shared with TRBD1. V dropped 0 bases and J dropped 5; count of bases not matched to a gene: 6. This CDR3 contains 15 residues. Germline CDR1 and CDR2: MGHRA and YSYEKL. The CDR3 DNA reads TGCGCCAGCAGCCAAGAAACTAGACAGGGTTATGGCTACACCTTC. Protein product: CASSQETRQGYGYTF.

This chain joins TRBV15 and TRBJ2-4, with 8 bases matching TRBD1. The length of the CDR3 is 17 residues. In germline, CDR1 is LNHNV, CDR2 YYDKDF (reference sequence). The ends lost 0 bases at V and 4 bases at J; junction bases unmatched: 8. The CDR3 spells CATSRDTRTGLKNIQYF. The DNA for the CDR3 is TGTGCCACCAGCAGAGACACCAGGACAGGGTTGAAAAACATTCAGTACTTC. The complete variable domain, with remaining parts taken from reference TRBV15 and TRBJ2-4, reads DAMVIQNPRYQVTQFGKPVTLSCSQTLNHNVMYWYQQKSSQAPKLLFHYYDKDFNNEADTPDNFQSRRPNTSFCFLDIRSPGLGDTAMYLCATSRDTRTGLKNIQYFGAGTRLSVL.

The chain has TRBV7-8 and TRBJ1-2; 7 positions match TRBD1. CDR1 and CDR2 (germline): SGHVS, FQNEAQ. The CDR3 length is 14 residues. With 5 bases clipped from V and 4 bases from J, the junction kept 7 bases outside the gene matches. The CDR3 loop reads CASSRRDSPYGYTF. As DNA, the CDR3 is TGTGCCAGCAGCCGTCGGGACAGTCCCTATGGCTACACCTTC.

The chain joins TRBV7-2 to TRBJ2-7; the match to TRBD2 covers 10 bases. The CDR3 spans 14 residues. J was trimmed by 5 bases and V by 4 bases; bases with no gene match: 5. Germline CDR1 SGHTA, CDR2 FQGNSA. CDR3 protein: CASSSASGSNEQYF. CDR3 in DNA: TGTGCCAGCAGCTCTGCTAGCGGGAGTAACGAGCAGTACTTC.

V is TRBV16 and J is TRBJ1-4; maybe TRBD1 (6 bases). Trimming left V 4 bases short and J 4 bases short, with 13 bases between. The germline CDR1 and CDR2 sequences are KGHSY and FQNENV. This CDR3 contains 15 residues. This CDR3 reads CASSLRDKFNEKLFF. The CDR3 DNA sequence: TGTGCCAGCAGCCTCCGGGACAAGTTTAATGAAAAACTGTTTTTT.

The chain joins TRBV9 to TRBJ2-2; weak D call: TRBD1 (6 bases). The length of the CDR3 is 13 residues. Germline V lookup: CDR1 SGDLS, CDR2 YYNGEE. V shed 4 bases and J shed 5 bases, with 9 bases lying between them. The CDR3 reads CASSNQGTGELFF. CDR3 sequence (DNA): TGTGCCAGCAGCAACCAGGGGACCGGGGAGCTGTTTTTT.

The CDR3 reads CAGERDNEQFF. The CDR3 DNA is TGTGCCGGCGAGCGGGACAATGAGCAGTTCTTC. The chain couples TRBV7-9 to TRBJ2-1, with D possibly matching TRBD2 (6 bases). V gave up 11 bases and J gave up 5 bases, with 10 bases separating them. The CDR3 sequence is 11 residues long. Per the germline V gene, CDR1 is SEHNR and CDR2 is FQNEAQ (reference sequence). Together with reference TRBV7-9 and TRBJ2-1, the CDR3 gives the full variable domain: DTGVSQNPRHKITKRGQNVTFRCDPISEHNRLYWYRQTLGQGPEFLTYFQNEAQLEKSRLLSDRFSAERPKGSFSTLEIQRTEQGDSAMYLCAGERDNEQFFGPGTRLTVL.

The rearrangement uses TRBV7-6 and TRBJ2-7, with D possibly being TRBD1 or TRBD2 (5 bases each). CDR3 length equals 13 residues. V shed 4 bases and J shed 2 bases, with 9 bases lying between them. Germline CDR1 is SGHVS and CDR2 is FNYEAQ. The CDR3 DNA is TGTGCCAGCAGCTGGGACCGCGCCTACGAGCAGTACTTC. Protein: CASSWDRAYEQYF.

The V and J genes are TRBV19 and TRBJ2-4; D gene uncertain. V was cut by 6 bases and J by 2 bases, with 8 bases left in between. Germline CDR1 LNHDA, CDR2 SQIVND (reference sequence). The length of the CDR3 is 13 residues. The CDR3 sequence is CASSLGTKNIQYF. The CDR3, as DNA: TGTGCCAGTAGCCTGGGGACCAAAAACATTCAGTACTTC.

This clone appeared a single time. The V gene is TRBV23-1, the J gene TRBJ1-1; 10 positions match TRBD1. TRBV23-1 has ORF status, its function being uncertain. The CDR3 has 15 residues. The V and J ends lost 2 bases and 6 bases, in that order; junction bases with no gene match: 6. CDR3 bases: TGCGCCAGCAGTCAAGAGACAGGGGGCGACTCTGAAGCTTTCTTT. Its protein product is CASSQETGGDSEAFF.